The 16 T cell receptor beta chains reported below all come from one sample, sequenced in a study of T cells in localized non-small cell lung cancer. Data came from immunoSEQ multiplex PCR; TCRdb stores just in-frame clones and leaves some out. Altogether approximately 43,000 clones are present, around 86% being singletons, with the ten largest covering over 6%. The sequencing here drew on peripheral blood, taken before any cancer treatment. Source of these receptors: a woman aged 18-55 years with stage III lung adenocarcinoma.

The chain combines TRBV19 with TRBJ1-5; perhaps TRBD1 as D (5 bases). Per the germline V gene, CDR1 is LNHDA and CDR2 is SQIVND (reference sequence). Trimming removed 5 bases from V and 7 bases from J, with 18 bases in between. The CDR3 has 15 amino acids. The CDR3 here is CASSLIRDPRQPQHF. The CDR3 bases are TGTGCCAGTAGTCTCATCCGGGACCCACGGCAGCCCCAGCATTTT.

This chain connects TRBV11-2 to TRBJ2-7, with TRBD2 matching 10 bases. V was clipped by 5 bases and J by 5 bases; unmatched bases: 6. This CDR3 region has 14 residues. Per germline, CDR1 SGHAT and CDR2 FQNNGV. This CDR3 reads CASSRGLAVDEQYF. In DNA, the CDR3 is TGTGCCAGCAGCCGCGGACTAGCGGTTGACGAGCAGTACTTC.

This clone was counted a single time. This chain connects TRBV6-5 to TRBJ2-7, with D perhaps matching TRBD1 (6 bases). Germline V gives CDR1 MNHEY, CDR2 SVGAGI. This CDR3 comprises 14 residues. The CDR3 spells CASLLDSFSYEQYF. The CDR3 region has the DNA TGTGCTTCACTCTTGGACAGCTTCTCCTACGAGCAGTACTTC.

The DNA for the CDR3 is TGTGCCAGTAGTATTAGCCTAGCCCAAGAGACCCAGTACTTC. Translated, it gives CASSISLAQETQYF. The chain joins TRBV19 to TRBJ2-5, with D possibly being TRBD2 (5 bases). Germline lookup yields CDR1 LNHDA and CDR2 SQIVND (reference sequence). Deletions cut 3 bases from V and 1 base from J, with 9 bases between. The CDR3 sequence is 14 residues long. The entire variable domain, with the rest obtained from reference TRBV19 and TRBJ2-5, is as follows: DGGITQSPKYLFRKEGQNVTLSCEQNLNHDAMYWYRQDPGQGLRLIYYSQIVNDFQKGDIAEGYSVSREKKESFPLTVTSAQKNPTAFYLCASSISLAQETQYFGPGTRLLVL.

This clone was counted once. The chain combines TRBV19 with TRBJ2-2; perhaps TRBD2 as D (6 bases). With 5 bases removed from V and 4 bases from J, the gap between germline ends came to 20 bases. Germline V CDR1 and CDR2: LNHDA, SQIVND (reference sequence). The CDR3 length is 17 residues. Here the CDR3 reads CASSVTAGGSFTGELFF. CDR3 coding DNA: TGTGCCAGTAGTGTTACCGCTGGGGGGTCGTTCACCGGGGAGCTGTTTTTT.

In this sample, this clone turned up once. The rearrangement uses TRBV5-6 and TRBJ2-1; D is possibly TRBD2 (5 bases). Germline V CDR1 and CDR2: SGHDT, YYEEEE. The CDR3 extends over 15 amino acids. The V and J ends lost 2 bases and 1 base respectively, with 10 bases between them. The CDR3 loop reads CASSLGPGSYNEQFF. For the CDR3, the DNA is TGTGCCAGCAGCTTAGGGCCGGGGTCCTACAATGAGCAGTTCTTC.

CDR3 nucleotides: TGTGCCAGTAGTCCGGGACAGGGTGAGACCCAGTACTTC. This encodes CASSPGQGETQYF. The V gene is TRBV19, the J gene TRBJ2-5, with 9 positions matching TRBD1. With V trimmed by 5 bases and J by 5 bases, 3 bases remained unmatched. CDR1 and CDR2 (germline): LNHDA, SQIVND (reference sequence). CDR3 length equals 13 residues.

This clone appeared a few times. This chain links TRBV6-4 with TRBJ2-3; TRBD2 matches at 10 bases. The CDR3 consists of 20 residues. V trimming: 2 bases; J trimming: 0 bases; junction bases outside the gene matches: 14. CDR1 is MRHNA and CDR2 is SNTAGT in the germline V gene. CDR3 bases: TGTGCCAGCAGTGACCCCCTACGTAGCGGGGGGACACAGAGCACAGATACGCAGTATTTT. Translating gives CASSDPLRSGGTQSTDTQYF.

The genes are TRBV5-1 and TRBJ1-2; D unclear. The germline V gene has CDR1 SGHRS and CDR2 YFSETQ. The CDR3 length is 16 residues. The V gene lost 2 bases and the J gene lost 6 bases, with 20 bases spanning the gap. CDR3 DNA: TGCGCCAGCAGCTTCCCGGGTCAAGTCATGGAGAATGGCTACACCTTC. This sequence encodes CASSFPGQVMENGYTF.

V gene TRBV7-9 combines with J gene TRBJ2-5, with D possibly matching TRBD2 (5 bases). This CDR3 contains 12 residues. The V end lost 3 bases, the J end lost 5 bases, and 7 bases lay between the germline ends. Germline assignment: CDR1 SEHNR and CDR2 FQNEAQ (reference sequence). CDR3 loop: CASSFRGETQYF. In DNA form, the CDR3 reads TGTGCCAGCAGCTTTCGAGGGGAGACCCAGTACTTC.

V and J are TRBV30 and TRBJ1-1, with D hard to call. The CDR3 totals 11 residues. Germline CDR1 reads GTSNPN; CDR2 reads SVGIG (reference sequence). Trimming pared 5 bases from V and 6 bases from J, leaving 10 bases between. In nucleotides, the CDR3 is TGTGCCTGGCAAACCGGGCCTGAAGCTTTCTTT. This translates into CAWQTGPEAFF.

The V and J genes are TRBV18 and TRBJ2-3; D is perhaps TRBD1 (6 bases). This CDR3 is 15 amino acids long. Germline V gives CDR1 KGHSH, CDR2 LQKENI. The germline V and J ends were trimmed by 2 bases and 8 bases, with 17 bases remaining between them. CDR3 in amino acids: CASSPGQRSAATQYF. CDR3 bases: TGTGCCAGCTCACCAGGACAGCGATCCGCGGCTACGCAGTATTTT.

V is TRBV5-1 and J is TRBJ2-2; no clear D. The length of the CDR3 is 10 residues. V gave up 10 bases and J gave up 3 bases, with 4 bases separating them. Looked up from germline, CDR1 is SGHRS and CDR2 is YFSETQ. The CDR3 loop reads CALHTGELFF. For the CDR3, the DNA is TGCGCCCTCCACACCGGGGAGCTGTTTTTT.

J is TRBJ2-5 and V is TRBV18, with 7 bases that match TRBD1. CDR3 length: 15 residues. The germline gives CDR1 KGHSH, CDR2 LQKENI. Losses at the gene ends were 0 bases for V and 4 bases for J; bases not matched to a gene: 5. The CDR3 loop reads CASSPPKGARETQYF. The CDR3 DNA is TGTGCCAGCTCACCACCCAAGGGGGCTCGAGAGACCCAGTACTTC. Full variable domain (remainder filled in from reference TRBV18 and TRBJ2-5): NAGVMQNPRHLVRRRGQEARLRCSPMKGHSHVYWYRQLPEEGLKFMVYLQKENIIDESGMPKERFSAEFPKEGPSILRIQQVVRGDSAAYFCASSPPKGARETQYFGPGTRLLVL.

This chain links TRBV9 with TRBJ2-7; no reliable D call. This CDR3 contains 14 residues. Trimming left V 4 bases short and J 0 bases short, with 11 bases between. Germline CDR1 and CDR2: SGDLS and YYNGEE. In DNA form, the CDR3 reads TGTGCCAGCAGCCCGGACCTCAGCTCCTACGAGCAGTACTTC. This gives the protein CASSPDLSSYEQYF.

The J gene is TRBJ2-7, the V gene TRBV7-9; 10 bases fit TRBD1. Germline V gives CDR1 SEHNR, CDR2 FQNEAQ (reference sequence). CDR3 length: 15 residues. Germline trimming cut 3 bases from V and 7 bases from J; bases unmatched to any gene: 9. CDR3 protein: CASSFLRDRGEEQYF. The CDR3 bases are TGTGCCAGCAGCTTCCTTAGGGACAGGGGAGAGGAGCAGTACTTC.